A single sample gave rise to the 17 T cell receptor beta chains below, sequenced in a study of T cell responses to AZD1222 COVID-19 vaccine. This table comes from immunoSEQ multiplex PCR, and its TCRdb copy is limited to in-frame clones, with some not included. The sample shows about 140,000 clones, around 91% of them seen only once. Sequencing used peripheral blood, obtained 28 days after the second AZD1222 dose. The origin of the receptors is an adult who received the AZD1222 COVID-19 vaccine.

J is TRBJ2-7 and V is TRBV5-5; D is unclear. Trimming pared 0 bases from V and 0 bases from J, leaving 10 bases between. CDR1 and CDR2 (germline): SGHKS, YYEKEE (reference sequence). The CDR3 is 15 amino acids. The CDR3 loop is CASSLGVSSSYEQYF. In nucleotides, the CDR3 is TGTGCCAGCAGCTTGGGCGTATCCAGCTCCTACGAGCAGTACTTC.

This chain links TRBV5-1 with TRBJ1-6; D gene unclear. CDR1 is SGHRS and CDR2 is YFSETQ in the germline V gene. The CDR3 spans 14 residues. The V gene lost 9 bases and the J gene lost 0 bases, with 10 bases spanning the gap. The CDR3 DNA reads as TGCGCCACCAGGCCGAGCTCCTATAATTCACCCCTCCACTTT. This translates into CATRPSSYNSPLHF.

The V gene is TRBV3-1 (or the pseudogene TRBV3-2), the J gene TRBJ1-5; 7 nucleotides agree with TRBD1. Trimming at V came to 1 base and at J to 5 bases, leaving 5 bases not matched to a gene. The CDR3 is 15 residues long. In germline, CDR1 is LGHDT, CDR2 YNNKEL (reference sequence). Here the CDR3 reads CASSQARGAHQPQHF. DNA for the CDR3: TGTGCCAGCAGCCAAGCCAGGGGGGCCCATCAGCCCCAGCATTTT.

The rearrangement links TRBV29-1 to TRBJ2-1; TRBD2 matches at 13 bases. Germline trimming cut 6 bases from V and 0 bases from J; bases unmatched to any gene: 11. The CDR3 has 18 amino acids. Germline CDR1 SQVTM, CDR2 ANQGSEA. CDR3 region: CSVDGGLAGSLSYNEQFF. The CDR3, as DNA: TGCAGCGTGGACGGGGGACTAGCGGGGTCCCTCTCCTACAATGAGCAGTTCTTC.

The chain has TRBV4-3 and TRBJ1-1; D not resolved. The V gene's germline CDR1 is LGHNA and CDR2 YSLEER. V was shortened by 4 bases and J by 0 bases, with 6 bases between the two germline ends. This CDR3 comprises 13 residues. In DNA, the CDR3 is TGCGCCAGCAGCCGAATAATGAACACTGAAGCTTTCTTT. Translating gives CASSRIMNTEAFF.

This chain joins TRBV4-1 and TRBJ1-5; D is ambiguous. Germline values: CDR1 MGHRA, CDR2 YSYEKL. Trimming shortened V by 3 bases and J by 0 bases, and 15 bases separated the two germline ends. The CDR3 contains 17 residues. CDR3: CASSQWPRPISNQPQHF. Here the CDR3 DNA reads TGCGCCAGCAGCCAGTGGCCAAGACCCATTAGCAATCAGCCCCAGCATTTT.

The CDR3 nucleotides are TGTGCCAGCAGCTTCCCGTCTGGGGGGCCGGGTGAGCAGTTCTTC. Protein: CASSFPSGGPGEQFF. The chain couples TRBV7-9 to TRBJ2-1; D tentatively fits TRBD1 or TRBD2 (6 bases each). Trimming left V 3 bases short and J 9 bases short, with 18 bases between. This CDR3 spans 15 amino acids. Germline V lookup: CDR1 SEHNR, CDR2 FQNEAQ (reference sequence). Together with reference TRBV7-9 and TRBJ2-1, the CDR3 gives the full variable domain: DTGVSQNPRHKITKRGQNVTFRCDPISEHNRLYWYRQTLGQGPEFLTYFQNEAQLEKSRLLSDRFSAERPKGSFSTLEIQRTEQGDSAMYLCASSFPSGGPGEQFFGPGTRLTVL.

CDR3: CSVDFGDYGYTF. The CDR3 nucleotides are TGCAGCGTTGATTTTGGGGACTATGGCTACACCTTC. V and J are TRBV29-1 and TRBJ1-2; no definite D call. This CDR3 comprises 12 residues. Germline CDR1 reads SQVTM; CDR2 reads ANQGSEA. Trimming took off 3 bases at V and 3 bases at J, with 8 bases between the two ends.

The gene calls are TRBV27 and TRBJ1-2; possible D gene TRBD1, 5 bases. Germline V CDR1 and CDR2: MNHEY, SMNVEV (reference sequence). Deletions cut 4 bases from V and 3 bases from J, with 12 bases between. The CDR3 is 14 amino acids. The CDR3 reads CASSSRAVDYGYTF. The DNA of the CDR3 is TGTGCCAGCAGTTCCAGGGCTGTTGACTATGGCTACACCTTC.

The rearrangement uses TRBV28 and TRBJ1-2; D perhaps matches TRBD1 (5 bases). V lost 11 bases and J 3 bases, leaving 13 bases between the germline ends. This CDR3 has 12 amino acids. The V gene's germline CDR1 is MDHEN and CDR2 SYDVKM. CDR3 sequence: CACRDGDYGYTF. DNA of the CDR3: TGTGCCTGCCGGGACGGCGACTATGGCTACACCTTC.

V is TRBV12-5 and J is TRBJ1-5; the D gene is possibly TRBD1 (5 bases). V lost 1 base and J lost 1, with 20 bases in between. The CDR3 sequence is 19 residues long. The V gene's germline CDR1 is LGHNT and CDR2 FRNRAP. CDR3 amino acids: CASGLGVGTRLSSNQPQHF. The CDR3 nucleotides are TGTGCTAGTGGTTTGGGGGTGGGGACCCGACTTAGCAGCAATCAGCCCCAGCATTTT.

V gene TRBV7-9 combines with J gene TRBJ2-7; D is uncertain. CDR1 and CDR2 from the germline V gene are SEHNR and FQNEAQ (reference sequence). The CDR3 consists of 15 residues. The ends were cut back, 1 base at V and 2 bases at J, with 12 bases in the middle. CDR3 amino acids: CASSLGADPTYEQYV. In DNA form, the CDR3 reads TGTGCCAGCAGCTTAGGTGCAGATCCCACCTACGAGCAGTACGTC.

This clone has only one observation. This chain joins TRBV4-1 and TRBJ1-5; 9 bases line up with TRBD1. The CDR3 sequence is 15 residues long. V lost 4 bases to trimming and J lost 3 bases; unmatched junction nucleotides: 4. Germline CDR1 reads MGHRA; CDR2 reads YSYEKL. CDR3 sequence: CASSPGQGYNQPQHF. The DNA for the CDR3 is TGCGCCAGCAGCCCGGGACAGGGTTACAATCAGCCCCAGCATTTT.

This chain connects TRBV19 to TRBJ1-3, with unresolved D. The CDR3 is 12 residues long. The V and J ends lost 7 bases and 10 bases respectively, with 14 bases between them. The germline CDR1 and CDR2 sequences are LNHDA and SQIVND (reference sequence). The CDR3 DNA sequence: TGTGCCAGTATTTTGCGGGTTGGAACCATATATTTT. Encoded protein: CASILRVGTIYF.

The V and J genes are TRBV16 and TRBJ1-2; no clear D gene. Germline V CDR1 and CDR2: KGHSY, FQNENV. V was clipped by 4 bases and J by 4 bases, with 13 bases between them. This CDR3 is 14 amino acids long. CDR3 loop: CASSPTPVGYGYTF. In nucleotides, the CDR3 is TGTGCCAGCAGCCCCACCCCGGTAGGCTATGGCTACACCTTC.

The chain has TRBV7-2 and TRBJ1-3, with 7 bases lining up with TRBD1. CDR1 and CDR2 (germline): SGHTA, FQGNSA. The trim removed 5 bases at V and 4 bases at J, leaving 5 bases unmatched. This CDR3 has 14 residues. In nucleotides, the CDR3 is TGTGCCAGCAGCCCGACAGGGCACGGAAACACCATATATTTT. Translating gives CASSPTGHGNTIYF. Together with reference TRBV7-2 and TRBJ1-3, the CDR3 gives the full variable domain: GAGVSQSPSNKVTEKGKDVELRCDPISGHTALYWYRQSLGQGLEFLIYFQGNSAPDKSGLPSDRFSAERTGGSVSTLTIQRTQQEDSAVYLCASSPTGHGNTIYFGEGSWLTVV.

The chain carries TRBV6-2 or TRBV6-3 and TRBJ1-5, with D perhaps matching TRBD1 (5 bases). This CDR3 is 15 amino acids long. Germline V gene sequence: CDR1 MNHEY, CDR2 SVGEGT. The V gene lost 6 bases and the J gene lost 5 bases, with 17 bases spanning the gap. This chain's CDR3 is CASSSGRGGYQPQHF. CDR3 DNA sequence: TGTGCCAGCAGCAGTGGTAGGGGTGGTTATCAGCCCCAGCATTTT.